These 8 T cell receptor beta chains were all obtained from the same sample, sequenced in a study of Ad26.COV2.S vaccination and SARS-CoV-2 variants. The protocol was immunoSEQ multiplex PCR, while the TCRdb copy is restricted to in-frame clones and leaves out a portion. The top ten clones hold around 11% of a sample with more than 300,000 clones, approximately 86% of them seen once. Treatment indicated: over 15 received Ad26.COV2.S at low or high dose, single or two shots; 5 received placebo; per-sample allocation not given. After the first vaccine or placebo injection, samples were drawn on day 63. The sample in question was peripheral blood, obtained in a trial of Ad26.COV2.S vaccine versus placebo. The receptors here all came from a person between 18 and 59 years old who received the Ad26.COV2.S COVID-19 vaccine or a placebo.

V usage is TRBV4-1 and J usage is TRBJ1-5; 8 positions match TRBD1. The V segment lost 3 bases and the J segment 6 bases; nucleotides outside the gene matches: 16. CDR1 and CDR2 (germline): MGHRA, YSYEKL. The CDR3 totals 18 residues. The CDR3 DNA reads as TGCGCCAGCAGCCACCCCGGACAGGGACCGATCTTTTTTCAGCCCCAGCATTTT. Protein: CASSHPGQGPIFFQPQHF.

The chain combines TRBV10-1 with TRBJ1-2; D is ambiguous. The CDR3 is 13 residues long. V lost 4 bases, J lost 8 bases, and 14 bases lay in between. From germline, CDR1 is WNHNN and CDR2 SYGVQD (reference sequence). In DNA form, the CDR3 reads TGCGCCAGCAGTGTTCCGAAACGGTACGGCTACACCTTC. Translation: CASSVPKRYGYTF.

The chain combines TRBV5-6 with TRBJ2-3; 8 bases map to TRBD1. Germline lookup yields CDR1 SGHDT and CDR2 YYEEEE. With 3 bases clipped from V and 6 bases from J, the junction kept 12 bases outside the gene matches. There are 16 residues in the CDR3. DNA for the CDR3: TGTGCCAGCAGCTCGCGGACAGGGTCCCCTCGGGATACGCAGTATTTT. This encodes CASSSRTGSPRDTQYF.

In its sample, this clone was seen a few times. The V gene is TRBV11-2, the J gene TRBJ2-1, with 10 bases aligning to TRBD2. The V and J ends lost 3 bases and 12 bases, in that order; junction bases with no gene match: 5. Germline CDR1 SGHAT, CDR2 FQNNGV. CDR3 length equals 13 residues. The chain's CDR3 is CASSFQREGGQFF. DNA for the CDR3: TGTGCCAGCAGCTTCCAGCGGGAGGGCGGGCAGTTCTTC.

This chain joins TRBV7-2 and TRBJ1-3; weak D call: TRBD1 (5 bases). The length of the CDR3 is 16 residues. The ends were cut back, 4 bases at V and 0 bases at J, with 13 bases in the middle. CDR1 is SGHTA, CDR2 FQGNSA, per germline. This CDR3 reads CASSSGVLSSGNTIYF. DNA of the CDR3: TGTGCCAGCAGCTCGGGGGTACTTAGCTCTGGAAACACCATATATTTT. Full variable domain (rest looked up from reference TRBV7-2 and TRBJ1-3): GAGVSQSPSNKVTEKGKDVELRCDPISGHTALYWYRQSLGQGLEFLIYFQGNSAPDKSGLPSDRFSAERTGGSVSTLTIQRTQQEDSAVYLCASSSGVLSSGNTIYFGEGSWLTVV.

This clone showed up just once. The chain links TRBV11-2 to TRBJ1-2; D gene unclear. Trimming removed 5 bases from V and 4 bases from J, with 17 bases in between. Germline CDR1 SGHAT, CDR2 FQNNGV. The CDR3 has 15 residues. The CDR3 sequence: CASSQDGSRVYGYTF. DNA of the CDR3: TGTGCCAGCAGCCAAGACGGATCTCGGGTCTATGGCTACACCTTC.

The chain recombines TRBV20-1 with TRBJ2-1; D is ambiguous. The germline V gene encodes CDR1 DFQATT and CDR2 SNEGSKA (reference sequence). The CDR3 loop spans 9 amino acids. The ends were cut back, 4 bases at V and 7 bases at J, with 2 bases in the middle. This CDR3 is CSAINEQFF. In DNA form, the CDR3 reads TGCAGTGCTATAAATGAGCAGTTCTTC.

The chain is built from TRBV5-4 and TRBJ1-1; 9 nucleotides agree with TRBD1. Losses at the gene ends were 4 bases for V and 2 bases for J; bases not matched to a gene: 6. The germline V gene encodes CDR1 SGHNT and CDR2 YYREEE (reference sequence). The CDR3 sequence is 15 residues long. For the CDR3, the DNA is TGTGCCAGCAGCGGACAGGGGCCCGGAAACACTGAAGCTTTCTTT. Its translation is CASSGQGPGNTEAFF. Together with reference TRBV5-4 and TRBJ1-1, the CDR3 gives the full variable domain: ETGVTQSPTHLIKTRGQQVTLRCSSQSGHNTVSWYQQALGQGPQFIFQYYREEENGRGNFPPRFSGLQFPNYSSELNVNALELDDSALYLCASSGQGPGNTEAFFGQGTRLTVV.